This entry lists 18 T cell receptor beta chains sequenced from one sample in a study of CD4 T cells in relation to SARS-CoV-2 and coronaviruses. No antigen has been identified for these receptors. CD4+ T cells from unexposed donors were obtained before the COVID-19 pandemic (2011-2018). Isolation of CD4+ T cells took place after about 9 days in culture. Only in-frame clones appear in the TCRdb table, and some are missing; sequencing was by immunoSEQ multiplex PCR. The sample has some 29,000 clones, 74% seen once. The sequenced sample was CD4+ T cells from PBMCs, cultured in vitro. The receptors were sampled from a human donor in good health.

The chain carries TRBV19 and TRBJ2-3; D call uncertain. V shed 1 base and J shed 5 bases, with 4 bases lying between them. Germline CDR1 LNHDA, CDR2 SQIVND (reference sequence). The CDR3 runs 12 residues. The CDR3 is CASSIAQDTQYF. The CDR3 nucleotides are TGTGCCAGTAGTATAGCTCAAGATACGCAGTATTTT.

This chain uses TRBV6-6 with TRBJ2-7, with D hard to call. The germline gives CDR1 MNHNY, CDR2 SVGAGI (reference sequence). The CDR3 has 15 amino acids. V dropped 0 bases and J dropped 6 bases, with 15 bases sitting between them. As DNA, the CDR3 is TGTGCCAGCAGTTACTCTGGTGGATTCACCGGCGAGCAGTACTTC. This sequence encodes CASSYSGGFTGEQYF.

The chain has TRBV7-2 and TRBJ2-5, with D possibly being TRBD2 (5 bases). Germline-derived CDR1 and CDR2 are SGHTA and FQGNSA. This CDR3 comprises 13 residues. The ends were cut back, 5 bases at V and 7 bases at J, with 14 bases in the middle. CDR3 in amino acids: CASSRSTAGTQYF. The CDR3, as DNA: TGTGCCAGCAGCCGCTCGACGGCGGGGACCCAGTACTTC.

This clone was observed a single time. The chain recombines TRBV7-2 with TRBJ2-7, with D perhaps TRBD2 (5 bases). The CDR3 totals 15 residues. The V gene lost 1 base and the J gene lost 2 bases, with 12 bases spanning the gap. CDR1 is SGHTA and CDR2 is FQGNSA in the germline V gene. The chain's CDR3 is CASSLVSSFTYEQYF. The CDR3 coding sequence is TGTGCCAGCAGCTTAGTGTCTAGCTTCACCTACGAGCAGTACTTC.

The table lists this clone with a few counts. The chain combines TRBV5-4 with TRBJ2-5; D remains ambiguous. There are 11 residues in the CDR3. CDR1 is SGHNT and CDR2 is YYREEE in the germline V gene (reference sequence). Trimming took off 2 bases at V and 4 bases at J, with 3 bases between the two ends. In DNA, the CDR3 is TGTGCCAGCAGCTTCGGAGAGACCCAGTACTTC. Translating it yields CASSFGETQYF.

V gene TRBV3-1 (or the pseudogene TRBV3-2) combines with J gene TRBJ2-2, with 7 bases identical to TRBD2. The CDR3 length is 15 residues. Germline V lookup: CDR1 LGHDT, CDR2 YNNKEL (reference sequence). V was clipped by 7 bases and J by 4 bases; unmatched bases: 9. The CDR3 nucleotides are TGTGCCAGCACATCAGCGGGGCCGGGCACCGGGGAGCTGTTTTTT. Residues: CASTSAGPGTGELFF.

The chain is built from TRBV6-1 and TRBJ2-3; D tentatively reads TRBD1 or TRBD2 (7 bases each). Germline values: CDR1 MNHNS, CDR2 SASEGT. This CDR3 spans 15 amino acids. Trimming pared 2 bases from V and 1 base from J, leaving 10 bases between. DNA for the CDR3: TGTGCCAGCAGTGAACAGGGGGGGGGCACAGATACGCAGTATTTT. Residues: CASSEQGGGTDTQYF.

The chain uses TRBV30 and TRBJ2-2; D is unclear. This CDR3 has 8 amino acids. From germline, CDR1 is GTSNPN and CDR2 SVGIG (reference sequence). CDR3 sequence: CAIGELFF. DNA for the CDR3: TGTGCGATCGGGGAGCTGTTTTTT.

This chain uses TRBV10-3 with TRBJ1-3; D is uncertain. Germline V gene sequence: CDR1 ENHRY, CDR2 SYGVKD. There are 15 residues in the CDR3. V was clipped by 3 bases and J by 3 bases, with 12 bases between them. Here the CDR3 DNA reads TGTGCCATCAGTGACTCCTTAAAGGGTGGAAACACCATATATTTT. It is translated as CAISDSLKGGNTIYF.

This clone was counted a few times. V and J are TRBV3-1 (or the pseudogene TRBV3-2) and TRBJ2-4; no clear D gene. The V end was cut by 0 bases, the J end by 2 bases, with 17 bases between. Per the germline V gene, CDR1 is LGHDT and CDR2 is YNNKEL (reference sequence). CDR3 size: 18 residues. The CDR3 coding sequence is TGTGCCAGCAGCCAAGAGTCGCCGGTGCGAGTGACCAAAAACATTCAGTACTTC. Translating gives CASSQESPVRVTKNIQYF.

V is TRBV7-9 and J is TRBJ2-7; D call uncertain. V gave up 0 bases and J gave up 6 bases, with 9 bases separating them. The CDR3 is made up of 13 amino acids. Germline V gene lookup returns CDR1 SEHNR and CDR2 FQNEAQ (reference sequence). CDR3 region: CASSLALSGEQYF. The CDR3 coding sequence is TGTGCCAGCAGCTTAGCGCTGTCGGGCGAGCAGTACTTC.

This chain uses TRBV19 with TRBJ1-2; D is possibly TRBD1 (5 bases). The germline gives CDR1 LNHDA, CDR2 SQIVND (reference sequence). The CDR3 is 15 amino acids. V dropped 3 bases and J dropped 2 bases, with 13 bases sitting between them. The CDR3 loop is CASSMGQAKNYGYTF. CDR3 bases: TGTGCCAGTAGTATGGGGCAGGCCAAGAACTATGGCTACACCTTC.

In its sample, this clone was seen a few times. The CDR3 DNA sequence: TGCGCCAGCTCCCAGGGAAGGGAAACTGAAGCTTTCTTT. Translated, it gives CASSQGRETEAFF. The V and J genes are TRBV5-1 and TRBJ1-1, with D possibly TRBD1 on 5 matching bases. Germline V gives CDR1 SGHRS, CDR2 YFSETQ. Trimming took off 7 bases at V and 5 bases at J, with 15 bases between the two ends. The length of the CDR3 is 13 residues.

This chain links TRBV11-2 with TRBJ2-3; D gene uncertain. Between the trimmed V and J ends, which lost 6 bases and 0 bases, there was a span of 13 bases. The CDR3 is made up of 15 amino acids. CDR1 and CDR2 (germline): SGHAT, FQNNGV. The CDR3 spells CASSPHILSTDTQYF. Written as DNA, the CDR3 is TGTGCCAGCAGTCCTCACATCCTGAGCACAGATACGCAGTATTTT.

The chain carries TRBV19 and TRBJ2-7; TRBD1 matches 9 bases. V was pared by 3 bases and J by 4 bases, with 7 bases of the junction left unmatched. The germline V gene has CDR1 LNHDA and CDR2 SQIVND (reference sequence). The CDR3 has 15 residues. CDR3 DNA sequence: TGTGCCAGTAGTATGGGACAGGGAATTGGTTACGAGCAGTACTTC. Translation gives CASSMGQGIGYEQYF. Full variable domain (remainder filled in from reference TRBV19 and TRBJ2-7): DGGITQSPKYLFRKEGQNVTLSCEQNLNHDAMYWYRQDPGQGLRLIYYSQIVNDFQKGDIAEGYSVSREKKESFPLTVTSAQKNPTAFYLCASSMGQGIGYEQYFGPGTRLTVT.

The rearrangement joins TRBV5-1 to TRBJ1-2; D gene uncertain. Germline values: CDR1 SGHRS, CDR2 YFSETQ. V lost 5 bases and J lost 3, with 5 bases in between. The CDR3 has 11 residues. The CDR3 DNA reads TGCGCCAGCAGGGAAGACTATGGCTACACCTTC. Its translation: CASREDYGYTF. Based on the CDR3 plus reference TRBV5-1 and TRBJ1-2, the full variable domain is KAGVTQTPRYLIKTRGQQVTLSCSPISGHRSVSWYQQTPGQGLQFLFEYFSETQRNKGNFPGRFSGRQFSNSRSEMNVSTLELGDSALYLCASREDYGYTFGSGTRLTVV.

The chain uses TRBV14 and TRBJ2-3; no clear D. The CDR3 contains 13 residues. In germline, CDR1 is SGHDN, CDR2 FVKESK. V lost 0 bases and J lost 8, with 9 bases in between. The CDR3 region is CASSQDRAGTQYF. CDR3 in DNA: TGTGCCAGCAGCCAAGATCGGGCCGGTACGCAGTATTTT.

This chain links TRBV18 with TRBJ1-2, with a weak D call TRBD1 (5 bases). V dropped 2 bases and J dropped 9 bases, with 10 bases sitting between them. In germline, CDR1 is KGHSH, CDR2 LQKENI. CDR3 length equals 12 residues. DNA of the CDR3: TGTGCCAGCTCACCAAGCAGGGAGAGCTACACCTTC. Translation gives CASSPSRESYTF.